A single sample gave rise to the 8 T cell receptor beta chains below, sequenced in a study of T-cell memory formation after mild COVID-19. Each CDR3 protein gets one entry after TCRdb re-called the 5' RACE reads with MiXCR. The sample holds approximately 350,000 distinct CDR3 sequences, around 27% seen once. Sequencing was carried out using PBMCs or a T cell subset sorted from them (not recorded which). The source is an adult woman who had mild COVID-19 (a few samples of this study predate the infection). Cell type and time point are not known.

The rearrangement joins TRBV5-1 to TRBJ1-5; D is ambiguous. Germline values: CDR1 SGHRS, CDR2 YFSETQ. This CDR3 region has 15 residues. With 0 bases removed from V and 5 bases from J, the gap between germline ends came to 12 bases. The DNA of the CDR3 is TGCGCCAGCAGCTTGGGACAAGGACGGTATCAGCCCCAGCATTTT. Amino acids: CASSLGQGRYQPQHF.

The genes are TRBV15 and TRBJ2-5, with D maybe TRBD1 (5 bases). Trimming cost V 1 base and J 1 base, with 10 bases left between them. Germline V gene lookup returns CDR1 LNHNV and CDR2 YYDKDF (reference sequence). The CDR3 extends over 15 amino acids. DNA for the CDR3: TGTGCCACCAGCAGAGGCACGGACACCCAAGAGACCCAGTACTTC. It codes for CATSRGTDTQETQYF. The full variable domain, its missing parts supplied by reference TRBV15 and TRBJ2-5, is DAMVIQNPRYQVTQFGKPVTLSCSQTLNHNVMYWYQQKSSQAPKLLFHYYDKDFNNEADTPDNFQSRRPNTSFCFLDIRSPGLGDTAMYLCATSRGTDTQETQYFGPGTRLLVL.

This clonotype was seen a handful of times. The genes are TRBV11-3 and TRBJ2-2; D is ambiguous. The CDR3 totals 13 residues. Germline loops: CDR1 SGHNT, CDR2 YENEEA. With 2 bases removed from V and 6 bases from J, the gap between germline ends came to 7 bases. CDR3 coding DNA: TGTGCCAGCAGCTTACAACAGCCCGGGGAGCTGTTTTTT. Translated, it gives CASSLQQPGELFF.

The CDR3: CASSRTSGGDWGTQYF. The CDR3 DNA reads as TGTGCCAGCAGTCGGACTAGCGGGGGCGACTGGGGTACGCAGTATTTT. The chain links TRBV7-6 to TRBJ2-3; TRBD2 matches 13 bases. CDR3 length: 16 amino acids. J gave up 8 bases and V 6 bases, and 11 bases lay outside the gene matches. Germline CDR1 and CDR2: SGHVS and FNYEAQ. The full variable domain, rest sourced from reference TRBV7-6 and TRBJ2-3, is GAGVSQSPRYKVTKRGQDVALRCDPISGHVSLYWYRQALGQGPEFLTYFNYEAQQDKSGLPNDRFSAERPEGSISTLTIQRTEQRDSAMYRCASSRTSGGDWGTQYFGPGTRLTVL.

This rearrangement joins TRBV6-2 or TRBV6-3 to TRBJ2-2; 9 positions match TRBD2. V lost 7 bases and J lost 4; bases outside the gene matches: 10. The germline V gene encodes CDR1 MNHEY and CDR2 SVGEGT. The CDR3 extends over 16 amino acids. The CDR3 region has the DNA TGTGCCAGCACCGACGGACTAGCGATGGGCACCGGGGAGCTGTTTTTT. Translated: CASTDGLAMGTGELFF.

This clonotype showed up just a few times. One end of the junction fails to match germline, which may point to a read error. The chain has TRBV7-7 and TRBJ2-5; a weak D match, TRBD2 (6 bases). This CDR3 is 15 amino acids long. CDR1 SSHAT and CDR2 FNYEAQ come from the germline V gene (reference sequence). Here the CDR3 reads CASSFSATRGETQYF. The CDR3 DNA reads TGTGCTAGCAGCTTCAGTGCGACTAGAGGAGAGACCCAGTACTTC.

The chain is built from TRBV7-3 and TRBJ2-1; 10 bases agree with TRBD2. The CDR3 totals 15 residues. V lost 5 bases to trimming and J lost 6 bases; unmatched junction nucleotides: 7. Germline assignment: CDR1 SGHTA and CDR2 FQGTGA. The CDR3 DNA reads TGTGCCAGCAGCCATCAGCGGGGGGGCCTCAATGAGCAGTTCTTC. Translating gives CASSHQRGGLNEQFF. The entire variable domain, with the rest obtained from reference TRBV7-3 and TRBJ2-1, is as follows: GAGVSQTPSNKVTEKGKYVELRCDPISGHTALYWYRQSLGQGPEFLIYFQGTGAADDSGLPNDRFFAVRPEGSVSTLKIQRTERGDSAVYLCASSHQRGGLNEQFFGPGTRLTVL.

CDR3 loop: CASSLLRASDTDTQYF. For the CDR3, the DNA is TGCGCCAGCAGCTTACTGAGAGCTAGCGACACAGATACGCAGTATTTT. The chain is built from TRBV5-1 and TRBJ2-3; possible D gene TRBD2, 6 bases. The CDR3 length is 16 residues. Trimming took off 2 bases at V and 2 bases at J, with 15 bases between the two ends. The germline CDR1 and CDR2 sequences are SGHRS and YFSETQ.